This T cell receptor beta chain was captured in a study of human T cells and chemical hapten exposure. For the study at large: Skin of the upper inner arm, about 2 cm by about 2 cm, received 2% DPC for sensitization.

As to time point: patch test 2, 6 weeks after DPC sensitization. The sample's treatment: therapeutic diphenylcyclopropenone sensitization with weekly scalp DPC. Ahead of each patch test application, blood was drawn. The library labeled individual cDNA molecules by adding unique molecular identifiers to them. TCRdb used MiXCR to reprocess the RACE reads, holding one entry per CDR3 protein. The sample comprises about 82,000 distinct CDR3 sequences, around 9.3% of which are singletons, and around 4.7% rests with the top ten. This clonotype was counted at least ten times. Germline loops: CDR1 MDHEN, CDR2 SYDVKM. The CDR3 consists of 16 residues. V was shortened by 6 bases and J by 4 bases, with 18 bases between the two germline ends.

This clonotype was sampled from a woman in her fifties or sixties with alopecia areata. Some clones in this sample may be carry-over from other donors' samples. The V and J genes are TRBV28 and TRBJ1-4, with a tentative D call TRBD1 (5 bases). Sequences were derived from whole blood, sampled in connection with sensitization to the hapten diphenylcyclopropenone (DPC). The CDR3 loop is CASSPAAGEINEKLFF. CDR3 DNA sequence: TGTGCCAGCAGCCCCGCAGCGGGGGAGATTAATGAAAAACTGTTTTTT.